A single sample gave rise to the 19 T cell receptor beta chains below, sequenced in a study of vaccination and CD4 T cells after COVID-19. Cultured CD4+ T-cell DNA underwent Oncomine TCR Beta short-read sequencing. TCRdb processed the PCR reads anew with MiXCR; each CDR3 protein has one entry. The sample shows approximately 15,000 distinct CDR3 sequences, about 51% of them seen only once. As for treatment: 10-day PBMC culture with coronavirus spike peptide pools or control peptides (ViraFEST assay). Their specific antigens are unknown. Sequencing was performed on CD4+ T cells from blood, cultured in vitro, taken before SARS-CoV-2 vaccination. All receptors come from a human donor who had recovered from COVID-19.

The rearrangement links TRBV6-5 to TRBJ2-7, with 8 bases fitting TRBD2. With 0 bases clipped from V and 4 bases from J, the junction kept 8 bases outside the gene matches. The V gene's germline CDR1 is MNHEY and CDR2 SVGAGI. The CDR3 consists of 16 residues. CDR3 coding DNA: TGTGCCAGCAGTTACTCAAGGACTAGCTCGACTTACGAGCAGTACTTC. Protein product: CASSYSRTSSTYEQYF.

This chain uses TRBV20-1 with TRBJ1-3; D remains unclear. The CDR3 is 14 residues long. Germline values: CDR1 DFQATT, CDR2 SNEGSKA (reference sequence). V was pared by 6 bases and J by 4 bases, with 16 bases between. For the CDR3, the DNA is TGCAGTGCCATGGGCCGTCTTGGAGGAAACACCATATATTTT. Translation gives CSAMGRLGGNTIYF.

The chain joins TRBV30 to TRBJ2-1; 10 positions match TRBD2. Germline V lookup: CDR1 GTSNPN, CDR2 SVGIG (reference sequence). J was trimmed by 4 bases and V by 1 base; bases with no gene match: 7. The CDR3 spans 16 residues. CDR3 in DNA: TGTGCCTGGAGTGGTAGGACTAGCGGCGGGTACAATGAGCAGTTCTTC. Its protein is CAWSGRTSGGYNEQFF.

This chain uses TRBV19 with TRBJ2-7; 10 positions match TRBD2. V was pared by 5 bases and J by 3 bases, with 10 bases of the junction left unmatched. Germline CDR1 and CDR2: LNHDA and SQIVND (reference sequence). The length of the CDR3 is 16 residues. CDR3 sequence (DNA): TGTGCCAGTAGTTTGACCCTAGCGGGAGTTCTCTACGAGCAGTACTTC. Its protein is CASSLTLAGVLYEQYF.

The J gene is TRBJ2-7, the V gene TRBV11-2; D remains ambiguous. From germline, CDR1 is SGHAT and CDR2 FQNNGV. The CDR3 length is 14 residues. With 2 bases removed from V and 2 bases from J, the gap between germline ends came to 10 bases. CDR3 in amino acids: CASSLRAGTYEQYF. The DNA of the CDR3 is TGTGCCAGCAGCTTAAGGGCCGGAACCTACGAGCAGTACTTC.

The rearrangement links TRBV20-1 to TRBJ2-6; 13 bases fit TRBD2. The length of the CDR3 is 17 residues. V dropped 3 bases and J dropped 4; count of bases not matched to a gene: 6. From germline, CDR1 is DFQATT and CDR2 SNEGSKA (reference sequence). The DNA of the CDR3 is TGCAGTGCTAGTCTCGGACTAGCGGGAGCCGGGGCCAACGTCCTGACTTTC. It encodes CSASLGLAGAGANVLTF.

This clonotype showed up just a few times. This chain joins TRBV20-1 and TRBJ1-2; TRBD1 is a possible D gene (5 bases). V was pared by 7 bases and J by 3 bases, with 9 bases between. CDR1 and CDR2 (germline): DFQATT, SNEGSKA (reference sequence). The CDR3 length is 11 residues. The CDR3 DNA reads TGCAGTGAGCCGGGGGACTATGGCTACACCTTC. This encodes CSEPGDYGYTF.

This clonotype was counted only a few times. The chain carries TRBV19 and TRBJ1-5; 11 bases map to TRBD1. Germline trimming cut 1 base from V and 4 bases from J; bases unmatched to any gene: 6. The CDR3 sequence is 17 residues long. Germline V gene lookup returns CDR1 LNHDA and CDR2 SQIVND (reference sequence). The CDR3 nucleotides read TGTGCCAGTAGTATAGTGCGGGGGACAGGGGGGAATCAGCCCCAGCATTTT. Its protein is CASSIVRGTGGNQPQHF.

The CDR3 loop is CASSSPGYSQIWTGELFF. The CDR3 DNA reads TGTGCCAGCAGCTCCCCAGGGTACAGCCAAATTTGGACCGGGGAGCTGTTTTTT. V usage is TRBV7-8 and J usage is TRBJ2-2, with D possibly being TRBD1 (5 bases). The CDR3 runs 18 residues. Germline V lookup: CDR1 SGHVS, CDR2 FQNEAQ. V was shortened by 4 bases and J by 5 bases, with 23 bases between the two germline ends.

V usage is TRBV6-5 and J usage is TRBJ1-1, with D possibly TRBD1 on 5 matching bases. In germline, CDR1 is MNHEY, CDR2 SVGAGI. The CDR3 sequence is 14 residues long. Trimming left V 4 bases short and J 0 bases short, with 9 bases between. Here the CDR3 DNA reads TGTGCCAGCAGTTTGGAACAGGTGAACACTGAAGCTTTCTTT. Its protein is CASSLEQVNTEAFF.

The chain has TRBV20-1 and TRBJ2-7; 16 nucleotides match TRBD2. Trimming cost V 3 bases and J 4 bases; bases outside gene matches: 6. CDR3 size: 16 residues. CDR1 DFQATT and CDR2 SNEGSKA come from the germline V gene (reference sequence). CDR3 coding DNA: TGCAGTGCTAGGGGGACTAGCGGGAGGGCCGGGTACGAGCAGTACTTC. It translates to CSARGTSGRAGYEQYF.

The rearrangement links TRBV27 to TRBJ2-3, with 8 bases identical to TRBD1. After removal of 5 bases from V and 6 bases from J, the junction contained 4 bases not matched to a gene. This CDR3 contains 13 residues. Germline V gene sequence: CDR1 MNHEY, CDR2 SMNVEV (reference sequence). CDR3 nucleotide sequence: TGTGCCAGCAGTATCAGGACAGGGGATACGCAGTATTTT. It is translated as CASSIRTGDTQYF.

The rearrangement joins TRBV11-2 to TRBJ2-7, with 12 bases that match TRBD2. The CDR3 length is 14 residues. J gave up 8 bases and V 5 bases, and 7 bases lay outside the gene matches. From germline, CDR1 is SGHAT and CDR2 FQNNGV. CDR3 sequence (DNA): TGTGCCAGCAGCGAGACTAGCGGGAGCCTTAAGCAGTACTTC. Amino acid sequence: CASSETSGSLKQYF.

The chain has TRBV7-2 and TRBJ2-1; 7 nucleotides agree with TRBD2. Germline V gene data show CDR1 as SGHTA and CDR2 as FQGNSA. V was clipped by 2 bases and J by 12 bases; unmatched bases: 7. The CDR3 contains 13 residues. CDR3 nucleotide sequence: TGTGCCAGCAGCTTACCCCCAGGGAGGGGGCAGTTCTTC. Its protein is CASSLPPGRGQFF.

The chain carries TRBV30 and TRBJ2-7; 7 nucleotides match TRBD1. The CDR3 totals 14 residues. From germline, CDR1 is GTSNPN and CDR2 SVGIG (reference sequence). With V trimmed by 5 bases and J by 3 bases, 10 bases remained unmatched. The CDR3 region has the DNA TGTGCCTGGGGAGACCGGGACAGACGCTACGAGCAGTACTTC. It codes for CAWGDRDRRYEQYF.

The V and J genes are TRBV6-1 and TRBJ1-2, with 8 bases lining up with TRBD1. J gave up 5 bases and V 0 bases, and 8 bases lay outside the gene matches. The CDR3 runs 16 residues. Germline V gene data show CDR1 as MNHNS and CDR2 as SASEGT. The CDR3 coding sequence is TGTGCCAGCAGTGAAGCAAGCGGGACAGGATGGTATGGCTACACCTTC. Its protein product is CASSEASGTGWYGYTF.

This clonotype turned up a few times. V and J are TRBV20-1 and TRBJ2-7; possible D gene TRBD1, 5 bases. This CDR3 is built from 12 residues. Germline V lookup: CDR1 DFQATT, CDR2 SNEGSKA (reference sequence). Trimming shortened V by 2 bases and J by 6 bases, and 11 bases separated the two germline ends. CDR3 region: CSARRTSFEQYF. The DNA of the CDR3 is TGCAGTGCTAGAAGGACATCTTTCGAGCAGTACTTC.

V usage is TRBV5-8 and J usage is TRBJ2-1; TRBD1 aligns across 7 bases. The germline CDR1 and CDR2 sequences are SGHTS and YDEGEE. V was pared by 4 bases and J by 10 bases, with 14 bases of the junction left unmatched. This CDR3 is built from 15 residues. CDR3 sequence (DNA): TGTGCCAGCAGCCCCGGGACAGAATTCTCCTACGAGCAGTTCTTC. Protein: CASSPGTEFSYEQFF.

The chain has TRBV12-3 or TRBV12-4 and TRBJ2-2; 13 nucleotides line up with TRBD2. J gave up 4 bases and V 5 bases, and 7 bases lay outside the gene matches. The CDR3 is 17 residues long. The CDR3 protein is CASSKPGLAGRTGELFF. In DNA form, the CDR3 reads TGTGCCAGCAGTAAACCGGGACTAGCGGGGCGCACCGGGGAGCTGTTTTTT.